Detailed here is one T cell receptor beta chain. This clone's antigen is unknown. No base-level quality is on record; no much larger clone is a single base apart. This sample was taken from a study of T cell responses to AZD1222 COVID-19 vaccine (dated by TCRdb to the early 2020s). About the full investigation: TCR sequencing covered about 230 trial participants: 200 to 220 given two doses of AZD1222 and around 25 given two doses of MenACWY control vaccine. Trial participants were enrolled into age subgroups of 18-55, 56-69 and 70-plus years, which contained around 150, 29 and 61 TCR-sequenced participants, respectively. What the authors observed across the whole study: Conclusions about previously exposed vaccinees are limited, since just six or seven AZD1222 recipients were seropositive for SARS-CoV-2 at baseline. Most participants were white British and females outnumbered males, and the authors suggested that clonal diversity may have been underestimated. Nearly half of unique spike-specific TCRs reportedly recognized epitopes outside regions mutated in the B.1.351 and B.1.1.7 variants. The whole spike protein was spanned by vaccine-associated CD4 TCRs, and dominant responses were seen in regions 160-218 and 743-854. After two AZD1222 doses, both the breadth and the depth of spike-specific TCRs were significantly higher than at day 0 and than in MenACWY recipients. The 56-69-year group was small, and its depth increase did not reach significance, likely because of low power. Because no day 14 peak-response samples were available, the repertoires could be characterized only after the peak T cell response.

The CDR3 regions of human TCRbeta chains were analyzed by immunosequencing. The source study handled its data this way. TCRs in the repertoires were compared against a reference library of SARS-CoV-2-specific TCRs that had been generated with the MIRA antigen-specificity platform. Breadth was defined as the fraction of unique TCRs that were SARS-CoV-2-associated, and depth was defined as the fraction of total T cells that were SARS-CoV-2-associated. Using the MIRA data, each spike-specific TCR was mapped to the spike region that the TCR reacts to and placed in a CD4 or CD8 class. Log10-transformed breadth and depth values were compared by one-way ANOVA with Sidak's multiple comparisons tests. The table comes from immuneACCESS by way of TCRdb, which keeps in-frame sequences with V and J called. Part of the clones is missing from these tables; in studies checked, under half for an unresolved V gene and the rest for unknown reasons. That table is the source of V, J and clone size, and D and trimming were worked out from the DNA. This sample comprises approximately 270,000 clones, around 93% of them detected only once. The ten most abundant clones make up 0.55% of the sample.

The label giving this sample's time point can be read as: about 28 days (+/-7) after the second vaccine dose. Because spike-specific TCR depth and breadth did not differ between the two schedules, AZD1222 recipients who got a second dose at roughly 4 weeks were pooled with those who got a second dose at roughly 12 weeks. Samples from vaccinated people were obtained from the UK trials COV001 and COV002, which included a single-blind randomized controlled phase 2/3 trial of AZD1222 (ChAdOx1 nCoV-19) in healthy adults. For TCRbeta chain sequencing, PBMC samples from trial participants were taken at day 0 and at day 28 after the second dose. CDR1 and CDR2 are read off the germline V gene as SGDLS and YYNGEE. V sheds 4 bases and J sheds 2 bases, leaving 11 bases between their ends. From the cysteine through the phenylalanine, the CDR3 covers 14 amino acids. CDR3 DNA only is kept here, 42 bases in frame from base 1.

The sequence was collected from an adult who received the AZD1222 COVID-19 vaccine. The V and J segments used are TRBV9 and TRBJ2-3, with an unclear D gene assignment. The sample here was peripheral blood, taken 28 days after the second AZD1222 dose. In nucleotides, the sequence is TGTGCCAGCAGCCCTAGGCCCTCCACAGATACGCAGTATTTT. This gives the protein CASSPRPSTDTQYF.